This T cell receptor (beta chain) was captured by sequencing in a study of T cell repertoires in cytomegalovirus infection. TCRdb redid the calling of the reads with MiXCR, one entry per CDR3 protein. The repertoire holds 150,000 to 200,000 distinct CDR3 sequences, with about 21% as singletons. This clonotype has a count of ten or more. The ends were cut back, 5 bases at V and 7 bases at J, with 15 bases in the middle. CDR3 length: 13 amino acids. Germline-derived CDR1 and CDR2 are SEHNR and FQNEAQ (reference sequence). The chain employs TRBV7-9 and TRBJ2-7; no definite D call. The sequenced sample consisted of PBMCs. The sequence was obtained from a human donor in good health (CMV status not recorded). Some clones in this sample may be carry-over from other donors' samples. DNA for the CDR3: TGTGCCAGCAGCCTACCCTGGGGTATTGAGCAGTACTTC. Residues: CASSLPWGIEQYF. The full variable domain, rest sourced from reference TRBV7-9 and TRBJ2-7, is DTGVSQNPRHKITKRGQNVTFRCDPISEHNRLYWYRQTLGQGPEFLTYFQNEAQLEKSRLLSDRFSAERPKGSFSTLEIQRTEQGDSAMYLCASSLPWGIEQYFGPGTRLTVT.